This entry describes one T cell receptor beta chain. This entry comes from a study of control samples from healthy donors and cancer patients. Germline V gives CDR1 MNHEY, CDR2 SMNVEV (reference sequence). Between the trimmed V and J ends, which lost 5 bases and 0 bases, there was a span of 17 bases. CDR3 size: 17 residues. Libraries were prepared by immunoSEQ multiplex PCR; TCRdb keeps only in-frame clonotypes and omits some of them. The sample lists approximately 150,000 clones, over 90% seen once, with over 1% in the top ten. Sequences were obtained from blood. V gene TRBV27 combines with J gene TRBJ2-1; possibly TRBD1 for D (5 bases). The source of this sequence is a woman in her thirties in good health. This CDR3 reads CASSVRWTPSSYNEQFF. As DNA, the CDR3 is TGTGCCAGCAGTGTTAGGTGGACACCGAGCTCCTACAATGAGCAGTTCTTC.